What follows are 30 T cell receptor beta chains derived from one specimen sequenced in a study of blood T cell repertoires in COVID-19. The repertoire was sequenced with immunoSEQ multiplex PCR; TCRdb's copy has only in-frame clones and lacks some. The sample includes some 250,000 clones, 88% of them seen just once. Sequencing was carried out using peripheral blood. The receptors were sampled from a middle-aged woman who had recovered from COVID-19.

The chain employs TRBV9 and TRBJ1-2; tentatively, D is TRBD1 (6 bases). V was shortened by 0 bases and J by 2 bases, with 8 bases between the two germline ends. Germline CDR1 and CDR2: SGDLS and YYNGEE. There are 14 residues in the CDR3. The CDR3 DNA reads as TGTGCCAGCAGCGTAGCGGGGGGCAACTATGGCTACACCTTC. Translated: CASSVAGGNYGYTF.

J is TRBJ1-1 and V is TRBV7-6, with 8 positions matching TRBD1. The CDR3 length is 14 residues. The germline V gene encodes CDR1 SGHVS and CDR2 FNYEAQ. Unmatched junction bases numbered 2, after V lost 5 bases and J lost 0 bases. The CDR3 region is CASSPGQVNTEAFF. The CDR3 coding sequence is TGTGCCAGCAGCCCGGGACAGGTGAACACTGAAGCTTTCTTT.

The CDR3 sequence is CSVELGTSGAYEQYV. The CDR3 coding sequence is TGCAGCGTTGAATTGGGGACTAGCGGCGCCTACGAGCAGTACGTC. The V gene is TRBV29-1, the J gene TRBJ2-7; 11 bases line up with TRBD2. CDR1 and CDR2 (germline): SQVTM, ANQGSEA. The V gene end was trimmed by 2 bases and the J gene end by 2 bases; junction bases not matched to a gene: 5. The CDR3 spans 15 residues.

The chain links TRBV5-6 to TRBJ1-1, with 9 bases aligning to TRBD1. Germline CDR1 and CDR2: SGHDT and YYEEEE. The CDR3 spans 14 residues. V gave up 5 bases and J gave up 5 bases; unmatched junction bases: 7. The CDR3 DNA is TGTGCCAGCAGGCGGACAGGGGAAAATACTGAAGCTTTCTTT. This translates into CASRRTGENTEAFF.

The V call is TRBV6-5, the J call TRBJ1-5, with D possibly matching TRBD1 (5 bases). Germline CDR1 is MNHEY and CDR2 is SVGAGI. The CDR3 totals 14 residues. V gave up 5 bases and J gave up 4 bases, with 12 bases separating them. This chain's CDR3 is CASSTTRVNQPQHF. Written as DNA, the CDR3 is TGTGCCAGCAGTACCACCAGGGTGAATCAGCCCCAGCATTTT.

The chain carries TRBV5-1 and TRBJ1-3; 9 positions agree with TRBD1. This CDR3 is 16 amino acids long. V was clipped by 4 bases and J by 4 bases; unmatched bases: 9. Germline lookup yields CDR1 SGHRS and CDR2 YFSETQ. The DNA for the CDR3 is TGCGCCAGCAGCCAACCCGACAGGGGGACAGGAAACACCATATATTTT. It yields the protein CASSQPDRGTGNTIYF.

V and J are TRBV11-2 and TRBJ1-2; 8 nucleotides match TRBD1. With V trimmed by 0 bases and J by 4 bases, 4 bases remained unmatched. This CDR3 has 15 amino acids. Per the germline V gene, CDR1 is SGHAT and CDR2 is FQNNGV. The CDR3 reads CASSLDRTGPYGYTF. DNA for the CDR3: TGTGCCAGCAGCTTAGATCGGACAGGGCCCTATGGCTACACCTTC.

CDR3 DNA sequence: TGTGCCAGCAGCCAAGGTAGTGGTGGCTACACCTTC. It yields the protein CASSQGSGGYTF. The rearrangement uses TRBV3-1 (or the pseudogene TRBV3-2) and TRBJ1-2, with D uncertain. CDR1 and CDR2 from the germline V gene are LGHDT and YNNKEL (reference sequence). V lost 1 base to trimming and J lost 7 bases, with 7 bases between them. CDR3 length: 12 amino acids.

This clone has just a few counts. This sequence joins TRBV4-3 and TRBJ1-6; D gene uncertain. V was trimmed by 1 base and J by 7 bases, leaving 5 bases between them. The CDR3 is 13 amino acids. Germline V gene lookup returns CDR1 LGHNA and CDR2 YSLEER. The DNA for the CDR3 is TGCGCCAGCAGCCAAGTCGGGAATTCACCCCTCCACTTT. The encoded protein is CASSQVGNSPLHF.

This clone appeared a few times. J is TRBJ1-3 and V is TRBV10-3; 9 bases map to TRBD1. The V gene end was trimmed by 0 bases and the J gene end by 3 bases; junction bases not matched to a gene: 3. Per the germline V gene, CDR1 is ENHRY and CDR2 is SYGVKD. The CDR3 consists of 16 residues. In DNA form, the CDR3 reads TGTGCCATCAGTGAGTCGGGACAGGGTGGTGGAAACACCATATATTTT. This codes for CAISESGQGGGNTIYF.

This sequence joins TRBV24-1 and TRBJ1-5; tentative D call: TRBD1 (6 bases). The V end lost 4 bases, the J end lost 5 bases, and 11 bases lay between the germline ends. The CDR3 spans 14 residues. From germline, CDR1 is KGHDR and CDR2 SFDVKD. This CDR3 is CATSETGPHQPQHF. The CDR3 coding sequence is TGTGCCACCAGTGAGACAGGTCCCCATCAGCCCCAGCATTTT.

DNA for the CDR3: TGTGCCAGCAGTTCAGGGACCTACAATGAGCAGTTCTTC. This codes for CASSSGTYNEQFF. This rearrangement joins TRBV2 to TRBJ2-1; D is perhaps TRBD1 (5 bases). Between the trimmed V and J ends, which lost 5 bases and 2 bases, there was a span of 7 bases. Germline V gene sequence: CDR1 SNHLY, CDR2 FYNNEI. This CDR3 spans 13 amino acids.

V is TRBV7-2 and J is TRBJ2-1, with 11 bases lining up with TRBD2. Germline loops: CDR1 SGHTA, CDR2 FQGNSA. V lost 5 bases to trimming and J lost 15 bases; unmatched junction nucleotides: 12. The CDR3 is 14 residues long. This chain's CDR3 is CASSGLAGAIRPFF. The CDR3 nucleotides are TGTGCCAGCAGCGGACTAGCGGGCGCCATCCGTCCGTTCTTC.

For the CDR3, the DNA is TGTGCCGGAACTAGGGTTCAAGAGACCCAGTACTTC. Translated, it gives CAGTRVQETQYF. The V call is TRBV30, the J call TRBJ2-5; D might be TRBD2 (5 bases). Trimming removed 8 bases from V and 2 bases from J, with 12 bases in between. Per germline, CDR1 GTSNPN and CDR2 SVGIG (reference sequence). This CDR3 is 12 amino acids long.

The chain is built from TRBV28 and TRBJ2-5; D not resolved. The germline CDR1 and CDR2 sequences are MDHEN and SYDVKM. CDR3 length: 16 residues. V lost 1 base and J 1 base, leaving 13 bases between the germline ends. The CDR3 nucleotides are TGTGCCAGCAGTTTATCCATCGGCGCGGTCCAAGAGACCCAGTACTTC. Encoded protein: CASSLSIGAVQETQYF.

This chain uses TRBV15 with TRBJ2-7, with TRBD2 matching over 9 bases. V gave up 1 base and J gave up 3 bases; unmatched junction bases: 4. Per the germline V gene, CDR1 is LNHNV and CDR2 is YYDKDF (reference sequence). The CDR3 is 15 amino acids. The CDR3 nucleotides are TGTGCCACCAGCAGAGCTAGCGGGACCCGCTACGAGCAGTACTTC. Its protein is CATSRASGTRYEQYF. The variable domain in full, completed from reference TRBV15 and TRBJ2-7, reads DAMVIQNPRYQVTQFGKPVTLSCSQTLNHNVMYWYQQKSSQAPKLLFHYYDKDFNNEADTPDNFQSRRPNTSFCFLDIRSPGLGDTAMYLCATSRASGTRYEQYFGPGTRLTVT.

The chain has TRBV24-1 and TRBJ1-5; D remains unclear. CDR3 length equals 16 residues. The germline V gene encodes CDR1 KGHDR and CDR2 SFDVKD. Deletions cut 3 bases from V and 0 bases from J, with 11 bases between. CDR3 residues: CATSDPRGGSNQPQHF. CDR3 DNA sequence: TGTGCCACCAGTGATCCCCGAGGAGGTAGCAATCAGCCCCAGCATTTT.

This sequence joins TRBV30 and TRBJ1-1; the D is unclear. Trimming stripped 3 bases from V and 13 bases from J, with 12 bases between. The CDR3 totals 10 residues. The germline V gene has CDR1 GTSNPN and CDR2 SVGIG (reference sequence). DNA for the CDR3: TGTGCCTGGAGCGCCACATCCCATTTCTTT. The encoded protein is CAWSATSHFF.

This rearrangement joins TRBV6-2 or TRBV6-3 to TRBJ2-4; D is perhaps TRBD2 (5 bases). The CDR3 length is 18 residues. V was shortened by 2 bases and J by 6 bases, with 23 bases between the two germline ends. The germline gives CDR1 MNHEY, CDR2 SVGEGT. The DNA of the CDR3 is TGTGCCAGCAGTTACCGGCCGGAGGCCCTCGGTCGGGGAAACATTCAGTACTTC. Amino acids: CASSYRPEALGRGNIQYF.

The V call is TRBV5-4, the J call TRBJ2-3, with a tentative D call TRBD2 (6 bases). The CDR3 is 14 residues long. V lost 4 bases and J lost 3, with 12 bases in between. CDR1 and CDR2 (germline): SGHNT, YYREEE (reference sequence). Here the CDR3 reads CASSPGTLTDTQYF. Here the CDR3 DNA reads TGTGCCAGCAGCCCAGGGACTTTAACAGATACGCAGTATTTT.

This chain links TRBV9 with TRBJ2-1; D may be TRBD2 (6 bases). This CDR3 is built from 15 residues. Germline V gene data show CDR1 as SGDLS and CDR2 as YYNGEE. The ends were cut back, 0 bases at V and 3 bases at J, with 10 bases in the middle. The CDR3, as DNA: TGTGCCAGCAGCGTAGTTGGGGGACTCTACAATGAGCAGTTCTTC. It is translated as CASSVVGGLYNEQFF.

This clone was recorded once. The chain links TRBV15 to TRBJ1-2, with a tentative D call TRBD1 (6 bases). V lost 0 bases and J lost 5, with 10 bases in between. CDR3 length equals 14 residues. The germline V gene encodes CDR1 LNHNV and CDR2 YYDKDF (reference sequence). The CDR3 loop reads CATSRDGTGYGYTF. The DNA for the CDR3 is TGTGCCACCAGCAGAGATGGTACAGGGTATGGCTACACCTTC.

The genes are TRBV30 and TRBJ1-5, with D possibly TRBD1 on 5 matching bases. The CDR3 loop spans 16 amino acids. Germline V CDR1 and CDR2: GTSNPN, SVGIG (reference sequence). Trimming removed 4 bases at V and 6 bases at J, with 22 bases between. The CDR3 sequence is CAWTPPGTPRGQPQHF. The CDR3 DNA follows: TGTGCCTGGACCCCCCCGGGGACTCCACGGGGTCAGCCCCAGCATTTT.

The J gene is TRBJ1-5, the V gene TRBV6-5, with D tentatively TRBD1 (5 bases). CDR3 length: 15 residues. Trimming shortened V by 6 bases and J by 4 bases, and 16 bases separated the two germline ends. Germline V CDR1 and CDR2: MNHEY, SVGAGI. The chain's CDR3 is CASSRTRRGNQPQHF. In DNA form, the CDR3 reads TGTGCCAGCAGCCGTACACGGCGGGGGAATCAGCCCCAGCATTTT.

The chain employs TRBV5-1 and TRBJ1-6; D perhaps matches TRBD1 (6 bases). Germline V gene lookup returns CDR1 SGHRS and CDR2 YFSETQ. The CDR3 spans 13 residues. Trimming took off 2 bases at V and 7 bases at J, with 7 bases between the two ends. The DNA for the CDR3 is TGCGCCAGCAGCTTAGGGGGAAATTCACCCCTCCACTTT. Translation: CASSLGGNSPLHF. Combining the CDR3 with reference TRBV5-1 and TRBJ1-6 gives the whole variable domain KAGVTQTPRYLIKTRGQQVTLSCSPISGHRSVSWYQQTPGQGLQFLFEYFSETQRNKGNFPGRFSGRQFSNSRSEMNVSTLELGDSALYLCASSLGGNSPLHFGNGTRLTVT.

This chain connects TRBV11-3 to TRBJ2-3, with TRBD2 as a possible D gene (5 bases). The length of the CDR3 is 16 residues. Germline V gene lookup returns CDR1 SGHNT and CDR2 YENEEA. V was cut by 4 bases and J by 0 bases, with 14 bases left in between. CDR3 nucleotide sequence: TGTGCCAGCAGCTCCCCCCCCGGCGGGAGCACAGATACGCAGTATTTT. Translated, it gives CASSSPPGGSTDTQYF.

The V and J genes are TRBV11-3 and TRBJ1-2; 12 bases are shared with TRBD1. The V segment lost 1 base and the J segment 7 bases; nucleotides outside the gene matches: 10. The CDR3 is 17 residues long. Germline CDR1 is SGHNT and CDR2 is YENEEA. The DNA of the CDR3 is TGTGCCAGCAGCTTAGGCGGGCTGGGACAGGGGGCGCGTGGCTACACCTTC. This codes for CASSLGGLGQGARGYTF.

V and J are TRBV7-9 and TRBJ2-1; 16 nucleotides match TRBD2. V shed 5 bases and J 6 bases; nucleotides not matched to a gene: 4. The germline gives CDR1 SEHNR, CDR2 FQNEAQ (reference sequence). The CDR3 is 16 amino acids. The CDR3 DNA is TGTGCCAGCAGCCAGGGACTAGCGGGAGGGGCCAATGAGCAGTTCTTC. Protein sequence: CASSQGLAGGANEQFF.

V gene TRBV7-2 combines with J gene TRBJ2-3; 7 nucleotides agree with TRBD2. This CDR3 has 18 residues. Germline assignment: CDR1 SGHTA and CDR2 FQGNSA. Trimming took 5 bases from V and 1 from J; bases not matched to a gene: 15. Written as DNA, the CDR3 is TGTGCCAGCAGCCCGGTTCTCGGGAGGCCAAGGCGCACAGATACGCAGTATTTT. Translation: CASSPVLGRPRRTDTQYF. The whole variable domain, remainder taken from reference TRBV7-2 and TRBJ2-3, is GAGVSQSPSNKVTEKGKDVELRCDPISGHTALYWYRQSLGQGLEFLIYFQGNSAPDKSGLPSDRFSAERTGGSVSTLTIQRTQQEDSAVYLCASSPVLGRPRRTDTQYFGPGTRLTVL.

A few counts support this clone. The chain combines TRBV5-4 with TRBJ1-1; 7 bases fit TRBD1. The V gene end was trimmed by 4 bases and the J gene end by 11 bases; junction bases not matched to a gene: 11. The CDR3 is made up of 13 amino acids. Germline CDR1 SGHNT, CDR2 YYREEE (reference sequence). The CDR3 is CASSSQGVFGAFF. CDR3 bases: TGTGCCAGCAGCAGCCAGGGGGTTTTCGGTGCTTTCTTT.